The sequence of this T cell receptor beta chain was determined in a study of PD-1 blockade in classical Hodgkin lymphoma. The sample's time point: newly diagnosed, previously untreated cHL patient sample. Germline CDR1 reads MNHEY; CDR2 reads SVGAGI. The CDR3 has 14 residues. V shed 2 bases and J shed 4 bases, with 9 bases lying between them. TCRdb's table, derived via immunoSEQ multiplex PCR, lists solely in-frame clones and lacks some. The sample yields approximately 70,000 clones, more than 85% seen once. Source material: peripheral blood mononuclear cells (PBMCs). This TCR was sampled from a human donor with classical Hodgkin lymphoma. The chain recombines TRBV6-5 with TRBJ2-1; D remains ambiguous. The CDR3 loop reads CASSYPDVYNEQFF. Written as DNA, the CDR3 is TGTGCCAGCAGTTACCCGGACGTGTACAATGAGCAGTTCTTC.